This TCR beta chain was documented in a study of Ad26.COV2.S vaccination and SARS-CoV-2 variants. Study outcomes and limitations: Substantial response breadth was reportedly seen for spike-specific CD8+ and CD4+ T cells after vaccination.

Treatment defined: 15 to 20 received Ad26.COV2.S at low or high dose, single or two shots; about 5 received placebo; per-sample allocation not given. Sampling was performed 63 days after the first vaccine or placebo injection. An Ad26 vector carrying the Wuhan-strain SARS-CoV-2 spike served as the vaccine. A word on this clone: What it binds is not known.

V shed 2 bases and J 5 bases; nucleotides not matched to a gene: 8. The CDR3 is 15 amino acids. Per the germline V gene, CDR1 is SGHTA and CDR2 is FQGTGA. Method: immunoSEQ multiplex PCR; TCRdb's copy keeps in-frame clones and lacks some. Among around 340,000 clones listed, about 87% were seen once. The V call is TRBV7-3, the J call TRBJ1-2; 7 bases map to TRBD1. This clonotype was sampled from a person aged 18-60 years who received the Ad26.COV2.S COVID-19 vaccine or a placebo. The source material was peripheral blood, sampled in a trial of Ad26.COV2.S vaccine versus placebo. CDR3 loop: CASSLFPGGGYGYTF. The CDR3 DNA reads TGTGCCAGCAGCTTATTTCCAGGGGGAGGATATGGCTACACCTTC.